This TCR beta chain appears in the sequencing data of a study of blood T cell repertoires in COVID-19. Study at large: Donors in the United States, Italy and Spain gave samples during acute or convalescent COVID-19. Nucleic acid was either cDNA or gDNA, and it came from T cells, B-cell-depleted T cells, or PBMCs.

Per the original methods: Reference gene primer amplification yielded estimated nucleated cell counts. Profiling relied on immunoSEQ multiplex PCR, and the TCRdb table lists in-frame clones only, not all of them. Clonal size and the V and J genes are those of that table, whereas D and trimming came from the DNA. The repertoire includes fewer than 200,000 clones, over 75% of them detected once, and 1% to 1.5% sits in the top ten. From germline, CDR1 is SGHRS and CDR2 YFSETQ. J was trimmed by 7 bases and V by 4 bases; bases with no gene match: 5. This CDR3 spans 15 amino acids. This TCR came from a man aged 55 to 70 who had recovered from COVID-19. Sequencing input: peripheral blood. This chain connects TRBV5-1 to TRBJ2-1; 13 bases align to TRBD2. DNA of the CDR3: TGCGCCAGCAGCCTCGGGACTAGCGGGACGAATGAGCAGTTCTTC. Its protein is CASSLGTSGTNEQFF.